What follows are 5 T cell receptor beta chains derived from one specimen sequenced in a study of T cell repertoires in cytomegalovirus infection (dated by TCRdb to the late 2010s). This sample was sequenced with an Illumina HiSeq 1500. The raw public data were reprocessed by TCRdb itself: fastp quality trimming at Q25, MiXCR clonotype calling, in-frame beta chains only. Rows are unified per CDR3 protein, each entry keeping the most common DNA and genes. The sample table holds hundreds of thousands of distinct CDR3 sequences, of which approximately 8.9% were seen once. The ten largest account for around 2.5% of the sample. Sequencing was carried out using PBMCs. The receptors originated from a human donor in good health (CMV status not recorded). Some clones in this sample may be carry-over from other donors' samples.

The chain recombines TRBV7-9 with TRBJ2-1, with D tentatively TRBD2 (5 bases). This CDR3 spans 14 amino acids. The germline V and J ends were trimmed by 1 base and 7 bases, with 11 bases remaining between them. Germline V gene lookup returns CDR1 SEHNR and CDR2 FQNEAQ (reference sequence). DNA of the CDR3: TGTGCCAGCAGCTTAGAGTCTAGCTGGAATGAGCAGTTCTTC. It translates to CASSLESSWNEQFF. Full variable domain (outside the CDR3, taken from reference TRBV7-9 and TRBJ2-1): DTGVSQNPRHKITKRGQNVTFRCDPISEHNRLYWYRQTLGQGPEFLTYFQNEAQLEKSRLLSDRFSAERPKGSFSTLEIQRTEQGDSAMYLCASSLESSWNEQFFGPGTRLTVL.

The chain has TRBV10-3 and TRBJ2-6; the D gene is possibly TRBD2 (7 bases). The CDR3 totals 18 residues. Trimming pared 3 bases from V and 0 bases from J, leaving 15 bases between. The germline CDR1 and CDR2 sequences are ENHRY and SYGVKD. DNA for the CDR3: TGTGCCATCAGTGACGGCGGGGGCGAAAACTCTGGGGCCAACGTCCTGACTTTC. Residues: CAISDGGGENSGANVLTF.

This chain uses TRBV20-1 with TRBJ2-5, with D perhaps TRBD2 (5 bases). From germline, CDR1 is DFQATT and CDR2 SNEGSKA (reference sequence). Trimming cost V 6 bases and J 5 bases, with 13 bases left between them. CDR3 size: 12 residues. The CDR3 coding sequence is TGCAGTGCCACCCTCCCGGGGGAGACCCAGTACTTC. Encoded protein: CSATLPGETQYF.

This clonotype was counted ten times or more. This chain connects TRBV20-1 to TRBJ2-1, with 10 bases matching TRBD2. J gave up 6 bases and V 6 bases, and 11 bases lay outside the gene matches. CDR1 and CDR2 (germline): DFQATT, SNEGSKA (reference sequence). This CDR3 is 15 amino acids long. The CDR3 is CSAVSGGTPGNEQFF. The CDR3 region has the DNA TGCAGTGCCGTTAGCGGGGGGACGCCTGGCAATGAGCAGTTCTTC.

The chain joins TRBV20-1 to TRBJ2-3, with 10 positions matching TRBD2. After removal of 8 bases from V and 6 bases from J, the junction contained 11 bases not matched to a gene. From germline, CDR1 is DFQATT and CDR2 SNEGSKA (reference sequence). The CDR3 spans 14 residues. CDR3 nucleotide sequence: TGCAGTACTGTGACTAGCGGGTACGGGGATACGCAGTATTTT. Translating gives CSTVTSGYGDTQYF.